This T cell receptor beta chain was sequenced during a study of spatial heterogeneity in lung cancer. This sample's time point: sample taken at primary tumor resection. This clonotype was seen a few times. Its specificity is unknown. Germline V lookup: CDR1 LNHNV, CDR2 YYDKDF (reference sequence). Trimming took off 1 base at V and 0 bases at J, with 13 bases between the two ends. The CDR3 extends over 17 amino acids. Study-wide points: It was found that expanded intratumoral alpha and beta TCR counts tracked tumor mutation counts.

Carried by each TCR cDNA molecule was a unique molecular identifier. One entry per CDR3 protein results from TCRdb running MiXCR on the 5' RACE reads. The data show over 8,500 distinct CDR3 sequences, over 9.5% seen once. This rearrangement joins TRBV15 to TRBJ1-5; D might be TRBD1 (5 bases). The source material was lung tumor tissue, sampled at surgery. The clonotype was recovered from a male donor with early-stage non-small cell lung cancer. The CDR3 nucleotides read TGTGCCACCAGCAGAGGGAGGGCCGGGACTAGCAATCAGCCCCAGCATTTT. Encoded protein: CATSRGRAGTSNQPQHF.